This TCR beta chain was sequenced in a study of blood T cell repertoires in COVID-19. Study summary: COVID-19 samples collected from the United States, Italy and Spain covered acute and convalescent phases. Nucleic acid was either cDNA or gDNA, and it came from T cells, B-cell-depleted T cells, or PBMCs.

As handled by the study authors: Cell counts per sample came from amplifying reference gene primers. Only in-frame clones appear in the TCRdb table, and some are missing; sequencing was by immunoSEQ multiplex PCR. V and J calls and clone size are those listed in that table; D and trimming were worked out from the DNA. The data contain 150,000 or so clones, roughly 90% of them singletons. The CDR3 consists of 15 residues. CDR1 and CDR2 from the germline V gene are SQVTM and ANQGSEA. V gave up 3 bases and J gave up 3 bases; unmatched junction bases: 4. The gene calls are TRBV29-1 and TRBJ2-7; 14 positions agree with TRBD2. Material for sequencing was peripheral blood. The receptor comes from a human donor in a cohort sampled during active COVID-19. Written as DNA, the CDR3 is TGCAGCGTTGACTCAGGGACTAGCGGGAGCTACGAGCAGTACTTC. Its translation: CSVDSGTSGSYEQYF.